The 32 T cell receptor beta chains below come from one sample, sequenced in a study of T cells in Graves' hyperthyroidism and ophthalmopathy. Amplified TCR beta CDR3 regions came from RNA transcripts. The study used the HTBI primer set for a first-round RT-PCR of the TCR CDR3. TCRdb re-called the multiplex PCR reads with MiXCR, one entry per CDR3 protein. The profile shows 600,000 or so distinct CDR3 sequences, around 45% of them singletons. Sequencing was done on a sample of peripheral blood or thyroid tissue (not recorded which). Receptors were obtained from a woman under 30 with Graves' hyperthyroidism.

The J gene is TRBJ1-6, the V gene TRBV25-1, with 11 bases that match TRBD1. Germline-derived CDR1 and CDR2 are MGHDK and SYGVNS. This CDR3 has 17 residues. V dropped 9 bases and J dropped 0; count of bases not matched to a gene: 7. The CDR3 sequence is CASTWGTGGSYNSPLHF. For the CDR3, the DNA is TGTGCCAGTACGTGGGGGACAGGGGGCTCCTATAATTCACCCCTCCACTTT.

This clonotype was observed a single time. The gene calls are TRBV5-7 and TRBJ1-2, with 9 bases lining up with TRBD1. TRBV5-7 is an ORF; its function is uncertain. The ends lost 5 bases at V and 8 bases at J; junction bases unmatched: 10. The CDR3 is 14 residues long. CDR3 in amino acids: CASRRGQGRHGYTF. The CDR3 nucleotides read TGTGCCAGCAGGCGGGGACAGGGAAGGCACGGCTACACCTTC.

In the case of this clonotype: A much larger clone differs by one base, so this may be a read error. Because the CDR3's place on the DNA is in doubt, the DNA is left out and the CDR3 is given as listed by TCRdb. The chain uses TRBV29-1 and TRBJ2-7; the D call in the table, TRBD2, was not verified against the DNA. A total of 15 residues make up the CDR3, ends included. Germline lookup yields CDR1 SQVTM and CDR2 ANQGSEA. CDR3 region: CSVGAGTSGFYEKYF.

This clonotype came up a few times. The chain recombines TRBV20-1 with TRBJ2-7, with D uncertain. The CDR3 totals 12 residues. The V end was cut by 3 bases, the J end by 3 bases, with 9 bases between. Germline-derived CDR1 and CDR2 are DFQATT and SNEGSKA (reference sequence). The CDR3 coding sequence is TGCAGTGCTAGTACGGACGACTACGAGCAGTACTTC. Protein product: CSASTDDYEQYF.

The chain couples TRBV7-2 to TRBJ2-5, with 10 bases fitting TRBD2. Looked up from germline, CDR1 is SGHTA and CDR2 is FQGNSA. Trimming removed 5 bases from V and 5 bases from J; junction bases left unmatched: 14. The CDR3 consists of 17 residues. CDR3 region: CASSQDPSSGSWETQYF. In DNA form, the CDR3 reads TGTGCCAGCAGCCAAGACCCCTCTAGCGGGAGTTGGGAGACCCAGTACTTC.

The CDR3: CASSSPREAANYGYTF. The CDR3 DNA follows: TGTGCCAGCAGCTCACCAAGGGAAGCAGCTAACTATGGCTACACCTTC. The V gene is TRBV7-9, the J gene TRBJ1-2; D call uncertain. Per germline, CDR1 SEHNR and CDR2 FQNEAQ (reference sequence). CDR3 size: 16 residues. Trimming pared 4 bases from V and 0 bases from J, leaving 15 bases between. Based on the CDR3 plus reference TRBV7-9 and TRBJ1-2, the full variable domain is DTGVSQNPRHKITKRGQNVTFRCDPISEHNRLYWYRQTLGQGPEFLTYFQNEAQLEKSRLLSDRFSAERPKGSFSTLEIQRTEQGDSAMYLCASSSPREAANYGYTFGSGTRLTVV.

This clonotype was seen repeatedly, ten times or more. CDR3 in amino acids: CATSRDPTGPNEKLFF. CDR3 nucleotide sequence: TGTGCCACCAGCAGAGACCCGACAGGGCCAAATGAAAAACTGTTTTTT. The J gene is TRBJ1-4, the V gene TRBV15, with 7 positions matching TRBD1. After removal of 0 bases from V and 5 bases from J, the junction contained 6 bases not matched to a gene. Germline lookup yields CDR1 LNHNV and CDR2 YYDKDF (reference sequence). This CDR3 is 16 amino acids long.

This chain joins TRBV29-1 and TRBJ1-2; TRBD1 is a possible D gene (6 bases). Germline V gene lookup returns CDR1 SQVTM and CDR2 ANQGSEA. V was shortened by 8 bases and J by 4 bases, with 11 bases between the two germline ends. This CDR3 has 11 residues. The CDR3 DNA reads as TGCAGCTTTGGGGGGCTCTATGGCTACACCTTC. Translating gives CSFGGLYGYTF. The entire variable domain, with the rest obtained from reference TRBV29-1 and TRBJ1-2, is as follows: SAVISQKPSRDICQRGTSLTIQCQVDSQVTMMFWYRQQPGQSLTLIATANQGSEATYESGFVIDKFPISRPNLTFSTLTVSNMSPEDSSIYLCSFGGLYGYTFGSGTRLTVV.

This clonotype was observed once. This chain uses TRBV2 with TRBJ2-7, with 11 bases that match TRBD1. This CDR3 is 13 amino acids long. CDR1 is SNHLY, CDR2 FYNNEI, per germline. The CDR3 spells CAGGTGGSYEQYF. The CDR3 coding sequence is TGTGCAGGGGGGACAGGGGGCTCCTACGAGCAGTACTTC. Full variable domain (missing parts from reference TRBV2 and TRBJ2-7): EPEVTQTPSHQVTQMGQEVILRCVPISNHLYFYWYRQILGQKVEFLVSFYNNEISEKSEIFDDQFSVERPDGSNFTLKIRSTKLEDSAMYFCAGGTGGSYEQYFGPGTRLTVT.

As for this clonotype: A much larger clone lies a single base off, so this may be a read error. The chain links TRBV7-4 to TRBJ1-3, with D maybe TRBD1 (6 bases). V lost 4 bases to trimming and J lost 1 base, with 8 bases between them. The CDR3 is 14 amino acids. CDR1 and CDR2 from the germline V gene are SGHVT and SQSDAQ. DNA of the CDR3: TGTGCCAGCAGCTCTACAGGGTCTGGAAACACCATATATTTT. Amino acid sequence: CASSSTGSGNTIYF.

This clonotype was seen repeatedly, ten times or more. The V call is TRBV24-1, the J call TRBJ1-1; D remains unclear. Deletions cut 6 bases from V and 4 bases from J, with 17 bases between. Germline V gene lookup returns CDR1 KGHDR and CDR2 SFDVKD. This CDR3 has 15 residues. This chain's CDR3 is CATSNHCGVGTEAFF. The CDR3 nucleotides are TGTGCCACCAGTAACCACTGCGGGGTTGGCACTGAAGCTTTCTTT.

Of note for this clonotype: Possible read error: a much larger clone is one base away. The J gene is TRBJ1-1, the V gene TRBV20-1, with 7 bases aligning to TRBD1. Germline CDR1 DFQATT, CDR2 SNEGSKA (reference sequence). V shed 2 bases, J shed 3 bases, and the junction held 3 bases outside the gene matches. This CDR3 is 13 amino acids long. This CDR3 reads CSARKGAHTEAFF. CDR3 nucleotide sequence: TGCAGTGCTAGAAAGGGGGCGCACACTGAAGCTTTCTTT.

As for this clonotype: A read error may account for a junction end that differs from germline. The V gene is TRBV9, the J gene TRBJ1-1; perhaps TRBD1 as D (5 bases). This CDR3 region has 13 residues. CDR1 is SGDLS and CDR2 is YYNGEE in the germline V gene. The CDR3 DNA reads TGTGCCAGCAGCCCCCTCCGGCAGGGCGAGGCTTCCTTT. This translates into CASSPLRQGEASF.

This clonotype was seen repeatedly, ten times or more. CDR3 protein: CSASGGQGYEQYF. DNA of the CDR3: TGCAGCGCCTCCGGGGGACAAGGCTACGAGCAGTACTTC. The chain carries TRBV29-1 and TRBJ2-7; TRBD1 or TRBD2 may be the D gene (6 bases each). Germline-derived CDR1 and CDR2 are SQVTM and ANQGSEA. The CDR3 runs to 13 residues. V lost 7 bases and J 3 bases, leaving 16 bases between the germline ends.

Only a few counts were recorded for this clonotype. This may come from a read error, since a much larger clone is one base off. This chain uses TRBV15 with TRBJ1-4, with D perhaps TRBD1 (5 bases). Germline CDR1 and CDR2: LNHNV and YYDKDF (reference sequence). The CDR3 sequence is 14 residues long. With 3 bases removed from V and 7 bases from J, the gap between germline ends came to 12 bases. CDR3 amino acids: CATSSGTATEKLFF. The CDR3 bases are TGTGCCACCAGCAGCGGGACGGCTACTGAAAAACTGTTTTTT.

The gene calls are TRBV10-3 and TRBJ1-1, with 8 positions matching TRBD1. Germline V gene data show CDR1 as ENHRY and CDR2 as SYGVKD. J lost 2 bases, V lost 10 bases, and 15 bases had no gene match. The CDR3 is 16 residues long. The CDR3 DNA reads as TGTGCCACCACCACAGGCGGCAGGGGGCTTAACACTGAAGCTTTCTTT. It is translated as CATTTGGRGLNTEAFF.

V is TRBV2 and J is TRBJ1-4; D may be TRBD1 (5 bases). Between the trimmed V and J ends, which lost 6 bases and 3 bases, there was a span of 14 bases. Germline lookup yields CDR1 SNHLY and CDR2 FYNNEI. The CDR3 contains 15 residues. This chain's CDR3 is CASSEGWQPNEKLFF. CDR3 in DNA: TGTGCCAGCAGCGAGGGGTGGCAGCCTAATGAAAAACTGTTTTTT.

Turning to this clonotype: Possible read error: a much larger clone is one base away. Because it lacks the conserved phenylalanine or tryptophan at the end, this CDR3 is likely a read error. The chain links TRBV2 to TRBJ1-1; TRBD1 might be the D (6 bases). The CDR3 loop spans 14 amino acids. V was trimmed by 3 bases and J by 5 bases, leaving 13 bases between them. From germline, CDR1 is SNHLY and CDR2 FYNNEI. The CDR3 coding sequence is TGTGCCAGCAGTGACAGCCAGGGGAGGACTGAAGCTTTCCTT. Translation: CASSDSQGRTEAFL.

The genes are TRBV5-4 and TRBJ2-7; D might be TRBD1 (5 bases). Per germline, CDR1 SGHNT and CDR2 YYREEE (reference sequence). The ends were cut back, 4 bases at V and 6 bases at J, with 17 bases in the middle. This CDR3 comprises 14 residues. The CDR3 nucleotides are TGTGCCAGCAGCCTAAGTTCAAGGGGCGGCGAGCAGTACTTC. Amino acids: CASSLSSRGGEQYF.

The CDR3 spells CASSVGDSSYEQYF. For the CDR3, the DNA is TGTGCCAGCAGCGTTGGGGACAGCTCCTACGAGCAGTACTTC. The rearrangement links TRBV7-9 to TRBJ2-7; 7 bases map to TRBD1. V dropped 5 bases and J dropped 0; count of bases not matched to a gene: 4. This CDR3 is 14 amino acids long. Germline V gives CDR1 SEHNR, CDR2 FQNEAQ (reference sequence).

The chain employs TRBV19 and TRBJ1-1; a weak D match, TRBD1 (5 bases). The CDR3 spans 15 residues. The V gene's germline CDR1 is LNHDA and CDR2 SQIVND (reference sequence). V lost 5 bases and J 2 bases, leaving 15 bases between the germline ends. CDR3 nucleotide sequence: TGTGCCAGTAGTCCGACCGGGACGGCTAACACTGAAGCTTTCTTT. Residues: CASSPTGTANTEAFF.

This chain uses TRBV2 with TRBJ1-2; D unclear. Between the trimmed V and J ends, which lost 6 bases and 4 bases, there was a span of 15 bases. Germline V gene lookup returns CDR1 SNHLY and CDR2 FYNNEI. The CDR3 is 14 amino acids. The CDR3 DNA reads TGTGCCAGCAGCGTCGTTCGGGGTGTCTATGGCTACACCTTC. It encodes CASSVVRGVYGYTF.

The genes are TRBV24-1 and TRBJ2-7; D tentatively fits TRBD1 or TRBD2 (5 bases each). Germline CDR1 and CDR2: KGHDR and SFDVKD. V lost 1 base and J lost 2, with 17 bases in between. This CDR3 spans 17 amino acids. CDR3 in DNA: TGTGCCACCAGTGATTTCTCGCTGGGGGTTCCAGCCTACGAGCAGTACTTC. Translating it yields CATSDFSLGVPAYEQYF.

In its sample, this clonotype was seen a few times. The V and J genes are TRBV6-5 and TRBJ2-5; 12 bases line up with TRBD2. The CDR3 is 15 residues long. V dropped 6 bases and J dropped 3; count of bases not matched to a gene: 5. Germline-derived CDR1 and CDR2 are MNHEY and SVGAGI. The CDR3 loop reads CASSYGLAGKETQYF. In DNA form, the CDR3 reads TGTGCCAGCAGCTATGGACTAGCGGGAAAAGAGACCCAGTACTTC.

Ten or more counts support this clonotype. This chain uses TRBV10-3 with TRBJ2-7; D is uncertain. The germline V gene has CDR1 ENHRY and CDR2 SYGVKD. The CDR3 runs 13 residues. Trimming cost V 6 bases and J 2 bases, with 11 bases left between them. CDR3 amino acids: CAIRAGSTYEQYF. In DNA form, the CDR3 reads TGTGCCATCAGGGCTGGTTCCACCTACGAGCAGTACTTC.

This rearrangement joins TRBV4-3 to TRBJ1-1; D is ambiguous. CDR1 is LGHNA and CDR2 is YSLEER in the germline V gene. V lost 1 base and J lost 1, with 7 bases in between. CDR3 length: 14 residues. The CDR3 protein is CASSQVLTNTEAFF. Here the CDR3 DNA reads TGCGCCAGCAGCCAAGTTCTAACGAACACTGAAGCTTTCTTT.

The gene calls are TRBV6-1 and TRBJ1-1; possible D gene TRBD1, 5 bases. CDR3 length: 13 residues. Per the germline V gene, CDR1 is MNHNS and CDR2 is SASEGT. Trimming left V 2 bases short and J 11 bases short, with 15 bases between. CDR3 nucleotides: TGTGCCAGCAGTGAACAGATTCACGGGGCGGCTTTCTTT. It is translated as CASSEQIHGAAFF.

The table lists this clonotype with many counts. The chain has TRBV14 and TRBJ2-7, with 8 nucleotides matching TRBD2. Per germline, CDR1 SGHDN and CDR2 FVKESK. V lost 2 bases, J lost 3 bases, and 6 bases stayed unmatched. This CDR3 has 15 amino acids. CDR3: CASSQLSGSSYEQYF. The CDR3 DNA is TGTGCCAGCAGCCAATTAAGCGGGAGCAGCTACGAGCAGTACTTC.

Only a few counts were recorded for this clonotype. J is TRBJ1-1 and V is TRBV9, with 8 bases matching TRBD1. The V and J ends lost 1 base and 0 bases, in that order; junction bases with no gene match: 8. CDR1 and CDR2 from the germline V gene are SGDLS and YYNGEE. The CDR3 contains 17 residues. CDR3 residues: CASSVFGGTGLNTEAFF. The CDR3 region has the DNA TGTGCCAGCAGCGTATTCGGGGGGACAGGATTGAACACTGAAGCTTTCTTT.

V usage is TRBV15 and J usage is TRBJ1-6; the D gene is possibly TRBD1 (6 bases). The germline V and J ends were trimmed by 3 bases and 7 bases, with 13 bases remaining between them. Germline CDR1 is LNHNV and CDR2 is YYDKDF (reference sequence). The CDR3 contains 15 residues. This chain's CDR3 is CATSSVSRGNSPLHF. The CDR3 DNA sequence: TGTGCCACCAGCAGCGTTAGCAGGGGCAATTCACCCCTCCACTTT.

The sample holds many counts of this clonotype. The V gene is TRBV25-1, the J gene TRBJ2-7, with a possible D match to TRBD1 (6 bases). Germline loops: CDR1 MGHDK, CDR2 SYGVNS. This CDR3 comprises 13 residues. V was clipped by 9 bases and J by 0 bases, with 12 bases between them. CDR3 nucleotides: TGTGCCAGATCAAGGGGGAGCTCCTACGAGCAGTACTTC. It yields the protein CARSRGSSYEQYF.

J is TRBJ1-5 and V is TRBV12-5, with TRBD1 as a possible D gene (6 bases). The ends were cut back, 6 bases at V and 3 bases at J, with 18 bases in the middle. The CDR3 length is 16 residues. Germline V CDR1 and CDR2: LGHNT, FRNRAP. CDR3 amino acids: CASGDSGTRNNQPQHF. As DNA, the CDR3 is TGTGCTAGTGGGGACTCCGGGACACGTAACAATCAGCCCCAGCATTTT. The full variable domain, with the rest looked up from reference TRBV12-5 and TRBJ1-5, is DARVTQTPRHKVTEMGQEVTMRCQPILGHNTVFWYRQTMMQGLELLAYFRNRAPLDDSGMPKDRFSAEMPDATLATLKIQPSEPRDSAVYFCASGDSGTRNNQPQHFGDGTRLSIL.